This T cell receptor (beta chain) was captured in a study of Ad26.COV2.S vaccination and SARS-CoV-2 variants. In the study overall: Donor participated within the Ad26.COV2.S arm of the COV1001 trial.

The sample's treatment: around 19 received Ad26.COV2.S at low or high dose, single or two shots; several received placebo; per-sample allocation not given. Vaccine and placebo recipients were sampled on day 63 after the first injection. CDR1 is KGHSH, CDR2 LQKENI, per germline. After removal of 0 bases from V and 4 bases from J, the junction contained 3 bases not matched to a gene. The CDR3 is 15 residues long. Sequencing was performed with immunoSEQ multiplex PCR; in TCRdb, only in-frame clones are kept and a portion is missing. The sample records roughly 700,000 clones, approximately 88% being singletons. The count of this clone is one.

The TCR was taken from a person aged 18 to 65 who received the Ad26.COV2.S COVID-19 vaccine or a placebo. The chain recombines TRBV18 with TRBJ2-7, with 10 nucleotides matching TRBD2. The sample was peripheral blood, taken in a trial of Ad26.COV2.S vaccine versus placebo. The CDR3 DNA follows: TGTGCCAGCTCACCACCTCAGCGGGGGGGATACGAGCAGTACTTC. The encoded protein is CASSPPQRGGYEQYF.